In this sample, the clone carrying this T cell receptor beta chain turned up many times. Its antigen is still unknown. TCRdb ran MiXCR on the 5' RACE reads and lists one entry per CDR3 protein. The table lists 70,000 to 90,000 distinct CDR3 sequences, about 5.5% of them singletons. The sample is drawn from a study of neurological immune-mediated disorders. Findings and limits, study-wide: The multiple sclerosis repertoire cluster had no clinical or MRI correlate. When repertoires were grouped phylogenetically, those of 18 of 34 multiple sclerosis patients fell into one related-CDR3 cluster, a possible signature.

The V gene's germline CDR1 is SGHRS and CDR2 YFSETQ. This CDR3 has 16 residues. The ends lost 3 bases at V and 6 bases at J; junction bases unmatched: 10. Sequencing used PBMCs. The TCR sequence derives from a woman under 40 with multiple sclerosis. The gene calls are TRBV5-1 and TRBJ2-2; 8 nucleotides match TRBD1. As DNA, the CDR3 is TGCGCCAGCAGCTCCAATGGACAGGGAACGGCCGGGGAGCTGTTTTTT. Amino acid sequence: CASSSNGQGTAGELFF.